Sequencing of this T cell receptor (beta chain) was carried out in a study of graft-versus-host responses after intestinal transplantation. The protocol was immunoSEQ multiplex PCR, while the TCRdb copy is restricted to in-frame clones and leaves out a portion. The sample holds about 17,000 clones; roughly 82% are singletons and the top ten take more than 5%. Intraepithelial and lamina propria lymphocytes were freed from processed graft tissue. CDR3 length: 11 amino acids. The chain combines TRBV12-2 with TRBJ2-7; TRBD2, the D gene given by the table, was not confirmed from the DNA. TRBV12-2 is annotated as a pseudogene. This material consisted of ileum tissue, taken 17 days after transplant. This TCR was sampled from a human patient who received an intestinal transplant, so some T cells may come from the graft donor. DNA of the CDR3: TGTGCAAGTCGAGTTTTGGGGGACTGGTACTTC. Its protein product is CASRVLGDWYF.